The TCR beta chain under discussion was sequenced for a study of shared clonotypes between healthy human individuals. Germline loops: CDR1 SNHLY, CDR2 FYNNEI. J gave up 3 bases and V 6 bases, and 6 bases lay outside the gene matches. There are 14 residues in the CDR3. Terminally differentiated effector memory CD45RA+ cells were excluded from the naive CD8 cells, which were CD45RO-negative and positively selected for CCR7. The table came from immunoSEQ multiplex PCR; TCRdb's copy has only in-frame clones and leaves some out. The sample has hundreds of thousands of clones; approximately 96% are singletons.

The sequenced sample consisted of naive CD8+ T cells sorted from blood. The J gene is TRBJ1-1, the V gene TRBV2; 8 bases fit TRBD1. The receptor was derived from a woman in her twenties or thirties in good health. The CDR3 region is CASSPKDRDTEAFF. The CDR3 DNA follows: TGTGCCAGCAGCCCCAAGGACAGGGACACTGAAGCTTTCTTT.